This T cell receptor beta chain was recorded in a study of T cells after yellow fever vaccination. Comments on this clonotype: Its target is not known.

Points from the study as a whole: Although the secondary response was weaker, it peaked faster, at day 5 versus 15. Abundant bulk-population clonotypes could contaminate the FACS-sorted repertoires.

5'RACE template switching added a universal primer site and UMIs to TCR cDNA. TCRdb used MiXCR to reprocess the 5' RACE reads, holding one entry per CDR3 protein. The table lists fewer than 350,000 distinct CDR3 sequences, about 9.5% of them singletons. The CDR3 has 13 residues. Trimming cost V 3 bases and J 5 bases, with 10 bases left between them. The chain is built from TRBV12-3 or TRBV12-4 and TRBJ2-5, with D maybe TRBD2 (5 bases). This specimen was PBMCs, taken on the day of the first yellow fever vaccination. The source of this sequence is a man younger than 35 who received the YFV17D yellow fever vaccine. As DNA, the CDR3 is TGTGCCAGCAGTTTTCGCCCGGGGGAGACCCAGTACTTC. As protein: CASSFRPGETQYF.